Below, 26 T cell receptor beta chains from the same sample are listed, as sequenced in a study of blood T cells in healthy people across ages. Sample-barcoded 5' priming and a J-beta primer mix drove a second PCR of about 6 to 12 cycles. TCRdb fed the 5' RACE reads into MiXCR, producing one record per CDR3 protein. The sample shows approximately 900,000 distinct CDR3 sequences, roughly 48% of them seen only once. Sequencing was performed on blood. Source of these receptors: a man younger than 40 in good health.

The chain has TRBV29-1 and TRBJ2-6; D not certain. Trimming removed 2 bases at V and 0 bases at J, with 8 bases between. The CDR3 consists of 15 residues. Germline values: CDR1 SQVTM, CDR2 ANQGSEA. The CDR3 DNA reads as TGCAGCGTTGAATTGAGGAACTCTGGGGCCAACGTCCTGACTTTC. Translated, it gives CSVELRNSGANVLTF.

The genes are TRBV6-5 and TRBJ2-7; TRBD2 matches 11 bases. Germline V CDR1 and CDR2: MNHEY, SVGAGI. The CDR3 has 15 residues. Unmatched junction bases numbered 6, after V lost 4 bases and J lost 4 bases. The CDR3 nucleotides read TGTGCCAGCAGTTCTAGCGGGGGGCACAGTTACGAGCAGTACTTC. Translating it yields CASSSSGGHSYEQYF.

The CDR3: CASSHRDREETQYF. CDR3 nucleotide sequence: TGTGCCAGCAGTCACCGGGACAGGGAAGAGACCCAGTACTTC. This rearrangement joins TRBV7-9 to TRBJ2-5; 9 bases agree with TRBD1. Germline CDR1 reads SEHNR; CDR2 reads FQNEAQ (reference sequence). Trimming took 6 bases from V and 3 from J; bases not matched to a gene: 5. There are 14 residues in the CDR3.

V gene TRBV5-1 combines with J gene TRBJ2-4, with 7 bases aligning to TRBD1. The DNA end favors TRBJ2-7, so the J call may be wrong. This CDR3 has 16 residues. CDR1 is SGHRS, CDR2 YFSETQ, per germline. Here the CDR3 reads CASSLLPFTGENEQYF. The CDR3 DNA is TGCGCCAGCAGCTTGCTTCCTTTCACAGGGGAGAACGAGCAGTACTTC.

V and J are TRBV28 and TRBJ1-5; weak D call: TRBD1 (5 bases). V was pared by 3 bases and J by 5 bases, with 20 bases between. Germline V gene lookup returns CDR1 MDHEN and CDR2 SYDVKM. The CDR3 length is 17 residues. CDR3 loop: CASSFPYIRDGDQPQHF. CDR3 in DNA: TGTGCCAGCAGTTTCCCTTATATCCGGGACGGAGATCAGCCCCAGCATTTT.

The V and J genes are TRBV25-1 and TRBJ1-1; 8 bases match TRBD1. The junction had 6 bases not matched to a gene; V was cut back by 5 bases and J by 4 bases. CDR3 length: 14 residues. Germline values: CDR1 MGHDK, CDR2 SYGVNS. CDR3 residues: CASSPTGGVTEAFF. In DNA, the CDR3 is TGTGCCAGCAGTCCCACAGGGGGGGTCACTGAAGCTTTCTTT.

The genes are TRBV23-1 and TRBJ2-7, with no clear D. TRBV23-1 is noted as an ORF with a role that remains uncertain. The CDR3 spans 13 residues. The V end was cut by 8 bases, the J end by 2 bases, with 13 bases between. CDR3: CASRGGETYEQYF. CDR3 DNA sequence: TGCGCCAGCCGTGGTGGGGAAACCTACGAGCAGTACTTC.

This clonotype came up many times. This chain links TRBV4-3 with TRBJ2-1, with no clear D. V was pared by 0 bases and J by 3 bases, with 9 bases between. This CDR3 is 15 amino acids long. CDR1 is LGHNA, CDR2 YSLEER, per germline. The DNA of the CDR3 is TGCGCCAGCAGCCAAGATCAATCTTTCTACAATGAGCAGTTCTTC. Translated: CASSQDQSFYNEQFF.

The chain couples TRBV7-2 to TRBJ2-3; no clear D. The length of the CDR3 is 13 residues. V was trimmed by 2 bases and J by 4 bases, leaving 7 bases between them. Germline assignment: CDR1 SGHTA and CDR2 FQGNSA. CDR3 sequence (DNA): TGTGCCAGCAGCTTATACTCCCCAGATACGCAGTATTTT. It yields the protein CASSLYSPDTQYF.

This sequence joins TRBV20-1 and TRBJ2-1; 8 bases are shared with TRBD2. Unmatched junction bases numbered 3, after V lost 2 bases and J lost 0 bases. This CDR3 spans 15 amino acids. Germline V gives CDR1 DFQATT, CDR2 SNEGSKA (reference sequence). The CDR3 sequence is CSARPSGGSYNEQFF. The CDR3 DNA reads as TGCAGTGCTAGACCGAGCGGGGGCTCCTACAATGAGCAGTTCTTC.

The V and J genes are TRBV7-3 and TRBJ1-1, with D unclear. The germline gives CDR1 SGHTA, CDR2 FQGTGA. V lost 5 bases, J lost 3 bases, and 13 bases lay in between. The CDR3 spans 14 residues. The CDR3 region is CASSTGSGDTEAFF. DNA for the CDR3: TGTGCCAGCAGCACTGGATCCGGGGACACTGAAGCTTTCTTT.

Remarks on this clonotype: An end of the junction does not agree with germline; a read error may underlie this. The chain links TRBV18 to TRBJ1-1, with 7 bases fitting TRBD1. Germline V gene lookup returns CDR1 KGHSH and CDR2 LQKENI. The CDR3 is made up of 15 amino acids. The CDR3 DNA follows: TGTGCCAACTCACGACAGGGTTCAAGGGACACTGAAGCTTTCTTT. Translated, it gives CANSRQGSRDTEAFF. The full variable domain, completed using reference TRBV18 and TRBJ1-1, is NAGVMQNPRHLVRRRGQEARLRCSPMKGHSHVYWYRQLPEEGLKFMVYLQKENIIDESGMPKERFSAEFPKEGPSILRIQQVVRGDSAAYFCANSRQGSRDTEAFFGQGTRLTVV.

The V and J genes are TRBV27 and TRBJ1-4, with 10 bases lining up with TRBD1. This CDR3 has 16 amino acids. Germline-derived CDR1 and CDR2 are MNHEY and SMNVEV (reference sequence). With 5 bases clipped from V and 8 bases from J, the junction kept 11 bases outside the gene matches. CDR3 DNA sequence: TGTGCCAGCAGTACTCGAGCCGGGACAGGGGTCGAAAAACTGTTTTTT. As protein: CASSTRAGTGVEKLFF. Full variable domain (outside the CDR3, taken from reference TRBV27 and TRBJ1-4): EAQVTQNPRYLITVTGKKLTVTCSQNMNHEYMSWYRQDPGLGLRQIYYSMNVEVTDKGDVPEGYKVSRKEKRNFPLILESPSPNQTSLYFCASSTRAGTGVEKLFFGSGTQLSVL.

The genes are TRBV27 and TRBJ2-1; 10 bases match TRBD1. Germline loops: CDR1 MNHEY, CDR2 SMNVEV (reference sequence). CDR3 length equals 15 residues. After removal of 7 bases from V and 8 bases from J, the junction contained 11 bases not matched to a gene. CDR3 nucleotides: TGTGCCAGCAACAAAGGGACAGGGGTTGGGTATGAGCAGTTCTTC. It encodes CASNKGTGVGYEQFF.

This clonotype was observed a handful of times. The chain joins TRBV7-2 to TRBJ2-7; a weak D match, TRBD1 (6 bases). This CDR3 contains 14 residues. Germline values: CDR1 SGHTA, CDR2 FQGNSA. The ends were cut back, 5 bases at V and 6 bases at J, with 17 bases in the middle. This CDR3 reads CASSARTVRGEQYF. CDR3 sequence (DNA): TGTGCCAGCAGCGCCCGGACAGTTCGGGGCGAGCAGTACTTC. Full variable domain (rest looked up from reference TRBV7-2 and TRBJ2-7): GAGVSQSPSNKVTEKGKDVELRCDPISGHTALYWYRQSLGQGLEFLIYFQGNSAPDKSGLPSDRFSAERTGGSVSTLTIQRTQQEDSAVYLCASSARTVRGEQYFGPGTRLTVT.

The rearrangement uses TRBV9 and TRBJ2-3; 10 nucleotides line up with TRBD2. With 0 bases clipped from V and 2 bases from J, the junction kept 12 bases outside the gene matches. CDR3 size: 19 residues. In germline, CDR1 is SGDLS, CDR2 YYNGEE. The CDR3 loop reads CASSVDASGGPPDTDTQYF. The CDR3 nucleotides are TGTGCCAGCAGCGTAGATGCTAGCGGGGGTCCCCCAGACACAGATACGCAGTATTTT.

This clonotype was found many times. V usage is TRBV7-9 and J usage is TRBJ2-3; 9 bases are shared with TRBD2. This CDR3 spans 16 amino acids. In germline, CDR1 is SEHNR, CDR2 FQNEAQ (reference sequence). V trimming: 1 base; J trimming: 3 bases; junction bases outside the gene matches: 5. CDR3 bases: TGTGCCAGCAGCTTAGGTGGTAGCGGGGGAACAGATACGCAGTATTTT. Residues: CASSLGGSGGTDTQYF.

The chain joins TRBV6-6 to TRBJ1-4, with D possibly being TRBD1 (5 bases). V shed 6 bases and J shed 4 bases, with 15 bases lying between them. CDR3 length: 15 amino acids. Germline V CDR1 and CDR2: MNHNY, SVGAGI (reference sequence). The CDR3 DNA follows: TGTGCCAGCAGCGGGGACGGACGAGTTAATGAAAAACTGTTTTTT. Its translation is CASSGDGRVNEKLFF.

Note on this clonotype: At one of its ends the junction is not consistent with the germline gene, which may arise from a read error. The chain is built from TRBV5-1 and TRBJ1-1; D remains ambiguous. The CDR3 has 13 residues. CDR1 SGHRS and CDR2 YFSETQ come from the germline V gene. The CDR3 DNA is TGTGCCAGCAGCTTAGATATGAACACTGAAGCTTTCTTT. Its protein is CASSLDMNTEAFF.

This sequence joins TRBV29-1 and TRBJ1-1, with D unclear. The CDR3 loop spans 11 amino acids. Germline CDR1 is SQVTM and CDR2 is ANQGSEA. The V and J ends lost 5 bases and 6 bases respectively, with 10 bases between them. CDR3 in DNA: TGCAGCGTTTGGATTGGGCCTGAAGCTTTCTTT. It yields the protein CSVWIGPEAFF.

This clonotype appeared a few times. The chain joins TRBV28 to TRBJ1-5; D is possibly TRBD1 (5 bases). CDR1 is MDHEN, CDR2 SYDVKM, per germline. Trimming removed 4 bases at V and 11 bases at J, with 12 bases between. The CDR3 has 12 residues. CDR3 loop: CASSYEDSTQHF. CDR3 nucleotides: TGTGCCAGCAGTTACGAAGACAGCACCCAGCATTTT.

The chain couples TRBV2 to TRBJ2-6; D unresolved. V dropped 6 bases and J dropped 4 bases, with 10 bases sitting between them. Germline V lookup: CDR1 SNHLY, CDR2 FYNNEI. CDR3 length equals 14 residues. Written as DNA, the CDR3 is TGTGCCAGCAGAGCTGGGATCGGGGCCAACGTCCTGACTTTC. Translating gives CASRAGIGANVLTF.

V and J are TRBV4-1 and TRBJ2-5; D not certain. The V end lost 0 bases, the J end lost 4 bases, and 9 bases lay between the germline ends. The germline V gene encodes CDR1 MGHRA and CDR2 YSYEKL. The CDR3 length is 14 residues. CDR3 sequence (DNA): TGCGCCAGCAGCCAAGAGGGCATAACAGAGACCCAGTACTTC. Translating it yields CASSQEGITETQYF.

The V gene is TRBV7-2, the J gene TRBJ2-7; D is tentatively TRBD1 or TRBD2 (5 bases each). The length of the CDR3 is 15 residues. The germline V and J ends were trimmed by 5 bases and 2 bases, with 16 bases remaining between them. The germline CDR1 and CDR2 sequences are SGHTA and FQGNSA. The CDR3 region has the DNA TGTGCCAGCAGCCCGTCCCTTCTGGGACCCTACGAGCAGTACTTC. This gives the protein CASSPSLLGPYEQYF.

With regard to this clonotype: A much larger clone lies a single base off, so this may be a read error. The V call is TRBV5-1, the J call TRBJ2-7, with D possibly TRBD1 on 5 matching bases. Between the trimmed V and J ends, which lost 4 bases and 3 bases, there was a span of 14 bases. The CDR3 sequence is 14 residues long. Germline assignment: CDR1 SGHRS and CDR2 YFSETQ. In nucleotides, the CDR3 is TGCGCCAGCAGCGTGATAGGGGATAACTACGAGCAGTACTTC. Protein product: CASSVIGDNYEQYF.

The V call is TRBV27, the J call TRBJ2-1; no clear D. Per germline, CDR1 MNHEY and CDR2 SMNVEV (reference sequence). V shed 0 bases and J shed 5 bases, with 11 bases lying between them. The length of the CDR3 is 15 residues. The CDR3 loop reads CASSLSYQANNEQFF. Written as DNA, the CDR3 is TGTGCCAGCAGTTTATCGTACCAGGCGAACAATGAGCAGTTCTTC.